The clone carrying this T cell receptor (beta chain) was counted at least ten times. Per germline, CDR1 SGHRS and CDR2 YFSETQ. The CDR3 is 15 residues long. V lost 0 bases and J 9 bases, leaving 16 bases between the germline ends. The data originate from a study of T cells after posttransplantation cyclophosphamide. TCRdb keeps only in-frame clones here, not all; method: immunoSEQ multiplex PCR. Sampling found 30,000 or so clones, none seen once. Sequences were obtained from PBMCs. This chain connects TRBV5-1 to TRBJ2-1; the D gene is possibly TRBD2 (6 bases). This receptor was obtained from a woman between 55 and 75 years old in good health, CMV-negative, and a related stem cell transplant donor. The CDR3 sequence is CASSLEGRSSREQFF. The CDR3 DNA follows: TGCGCCAGCAGCTTGGAGGGGAGGTCCTCCCGTGAGCAGTTCTTC. The whole variable domain, remainder taken from reference TRBV5-1 and TRBJ2-1, is KAGVTQTPRYLIKTRGQQVTLSCSPISGHRSVSWYQQTPGQGLQFLFEYFSETQRNKGNFPGRFSGRQFSNSRSEMNVSTLELGDSALYLCASSLEGRSSREQFFGPGTRLTVL.